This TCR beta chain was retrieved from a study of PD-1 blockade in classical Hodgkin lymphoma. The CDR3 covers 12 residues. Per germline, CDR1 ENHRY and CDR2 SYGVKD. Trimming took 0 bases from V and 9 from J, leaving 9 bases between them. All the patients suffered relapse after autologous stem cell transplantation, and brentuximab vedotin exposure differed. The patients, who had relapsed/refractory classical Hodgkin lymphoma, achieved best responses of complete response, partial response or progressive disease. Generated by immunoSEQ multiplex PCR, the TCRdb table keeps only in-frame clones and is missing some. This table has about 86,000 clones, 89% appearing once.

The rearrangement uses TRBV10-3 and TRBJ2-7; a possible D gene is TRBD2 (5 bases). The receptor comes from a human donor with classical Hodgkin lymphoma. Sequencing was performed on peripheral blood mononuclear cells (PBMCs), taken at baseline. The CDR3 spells CAISESRVAQYF. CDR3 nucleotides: TGTGCCATCAGTGAGTCGCGGGTTGCGCAGTACTTC.